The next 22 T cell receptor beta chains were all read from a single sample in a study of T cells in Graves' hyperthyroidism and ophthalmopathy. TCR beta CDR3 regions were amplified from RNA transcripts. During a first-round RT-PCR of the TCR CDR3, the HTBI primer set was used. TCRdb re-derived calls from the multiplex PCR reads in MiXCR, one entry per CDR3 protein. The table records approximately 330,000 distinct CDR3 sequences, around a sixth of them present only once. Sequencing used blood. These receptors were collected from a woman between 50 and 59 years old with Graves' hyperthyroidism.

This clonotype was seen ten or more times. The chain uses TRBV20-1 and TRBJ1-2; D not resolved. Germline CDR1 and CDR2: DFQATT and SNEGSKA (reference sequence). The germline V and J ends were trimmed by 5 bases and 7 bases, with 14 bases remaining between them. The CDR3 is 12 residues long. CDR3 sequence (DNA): TGCAGTGCTGACCGGGAGGGCGGTGGCTACACCTTC. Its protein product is CSADREGGGYTF.

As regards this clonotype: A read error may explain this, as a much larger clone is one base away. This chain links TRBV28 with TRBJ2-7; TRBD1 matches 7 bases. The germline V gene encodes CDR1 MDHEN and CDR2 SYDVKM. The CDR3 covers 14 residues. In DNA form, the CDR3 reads TGTGCCAGCAGAAACACAGGGGATATTGTCGAGCAGCACTTC. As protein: CASRNTGDIVEQHF.

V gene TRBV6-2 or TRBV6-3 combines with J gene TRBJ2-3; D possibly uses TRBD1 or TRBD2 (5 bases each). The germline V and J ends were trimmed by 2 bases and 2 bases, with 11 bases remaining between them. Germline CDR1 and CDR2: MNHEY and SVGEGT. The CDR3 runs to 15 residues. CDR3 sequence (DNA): TGTGCCAGCAGTTACAACGGGGCCTACACAGATACGCAGTATTTT. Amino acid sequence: CASSYNGAYTDTQYF.

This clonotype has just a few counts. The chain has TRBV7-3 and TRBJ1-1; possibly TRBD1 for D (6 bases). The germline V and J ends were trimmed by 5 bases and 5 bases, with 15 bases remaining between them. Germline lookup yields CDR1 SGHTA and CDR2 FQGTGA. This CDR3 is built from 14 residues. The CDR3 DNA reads TGTGCCAGCAGCCTACAGGGAGATGGGACTGAAGCTTTCTTT. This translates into CASSLQGDGTEAFF. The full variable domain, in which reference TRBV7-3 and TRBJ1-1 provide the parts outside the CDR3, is GAGVSQTPSNKVTEKGKYVELRCDPISGHTALYWYRQSLGQGPEFLIYFQGTGAADDSGLPNDRFFAVRPEGSVSTLKIQRTERGDSAVYLCASSLQGDGTEAFFGQGTRLTVV.

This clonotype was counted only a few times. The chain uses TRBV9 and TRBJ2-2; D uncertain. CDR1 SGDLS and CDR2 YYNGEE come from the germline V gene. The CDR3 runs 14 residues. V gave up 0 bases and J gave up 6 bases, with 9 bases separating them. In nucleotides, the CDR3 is TGTGCCAGCAGCGTAGCGGAGCTCCCCGGGGAGCTGTTTTTT. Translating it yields CASSVAELPGELFF.

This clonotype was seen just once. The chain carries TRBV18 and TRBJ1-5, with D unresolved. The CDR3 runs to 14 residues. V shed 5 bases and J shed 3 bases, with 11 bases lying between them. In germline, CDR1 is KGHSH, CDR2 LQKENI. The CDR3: CASSADSNNQPQHF. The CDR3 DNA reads TGTGCCAGCTCAGCCGACTCGAACAATCAGCCCCAGCATTTT.

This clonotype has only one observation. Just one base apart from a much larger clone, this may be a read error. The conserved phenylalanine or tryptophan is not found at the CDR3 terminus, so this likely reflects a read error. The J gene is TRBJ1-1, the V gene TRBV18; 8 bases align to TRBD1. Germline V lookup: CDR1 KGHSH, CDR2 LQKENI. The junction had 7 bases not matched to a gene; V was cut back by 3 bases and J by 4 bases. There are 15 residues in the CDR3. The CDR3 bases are TGTGCCAGCTCACCTCAGACAGGGGAAGTCACTGAAGCTTTCCTT. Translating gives CASSPQTGEVTEAFL.

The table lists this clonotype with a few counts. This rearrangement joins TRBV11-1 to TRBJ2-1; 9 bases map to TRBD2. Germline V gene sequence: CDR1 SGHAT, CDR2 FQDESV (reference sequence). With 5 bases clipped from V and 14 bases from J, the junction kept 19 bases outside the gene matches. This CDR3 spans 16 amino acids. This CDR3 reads CASSHSWSSGNTREFF. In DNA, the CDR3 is TGTGCCAGCAGCCATAGTTGGTCTAGCGGGAACACAAGGGAGTTCTTC.

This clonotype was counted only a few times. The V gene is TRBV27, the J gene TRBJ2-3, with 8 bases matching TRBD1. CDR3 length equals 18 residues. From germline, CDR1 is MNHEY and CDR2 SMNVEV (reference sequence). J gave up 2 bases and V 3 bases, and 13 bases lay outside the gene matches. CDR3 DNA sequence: TGTGCCAGCAGTTTCCTTAAATCCGGGACAGGAGCCACAGATACGCAGTATTTT. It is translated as CASSFLKSGTGATDTQYF.

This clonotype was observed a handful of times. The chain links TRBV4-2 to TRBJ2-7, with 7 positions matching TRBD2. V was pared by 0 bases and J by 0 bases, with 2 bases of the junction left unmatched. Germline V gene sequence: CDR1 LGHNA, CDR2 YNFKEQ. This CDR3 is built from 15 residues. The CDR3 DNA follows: TGTGCCAGCAGCCAAGATCTAGCGGACTCCTACGAGCAGTACTTC. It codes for CASSQDLADSYEQYF.

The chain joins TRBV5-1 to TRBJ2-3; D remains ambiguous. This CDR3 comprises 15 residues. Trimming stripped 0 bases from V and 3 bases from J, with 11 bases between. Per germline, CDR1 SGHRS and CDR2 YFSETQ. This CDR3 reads CASSLASRSTDTQYF. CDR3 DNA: TGCGCCAGCAGCTTGGCCTCAAGGTCAACAGATACGCAGTATTTT.

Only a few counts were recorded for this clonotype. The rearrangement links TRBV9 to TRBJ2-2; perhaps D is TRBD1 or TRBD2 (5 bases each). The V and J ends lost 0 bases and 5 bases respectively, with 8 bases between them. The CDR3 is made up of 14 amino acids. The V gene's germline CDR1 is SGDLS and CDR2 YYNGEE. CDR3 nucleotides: TGTGCCAGCAGCGTAGTCGAGGGGACCGGGGAGCTGTTTTTT. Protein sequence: CASSVVEGTGELFF.

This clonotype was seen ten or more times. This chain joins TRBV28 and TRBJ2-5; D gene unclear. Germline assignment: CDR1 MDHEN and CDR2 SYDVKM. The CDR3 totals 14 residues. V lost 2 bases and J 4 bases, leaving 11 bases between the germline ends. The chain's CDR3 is CASSLAERRETQYF. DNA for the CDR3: TGTGCCAGCAGTTTAGCGGAAAGGAGAGAGACCCAGTACTTC.

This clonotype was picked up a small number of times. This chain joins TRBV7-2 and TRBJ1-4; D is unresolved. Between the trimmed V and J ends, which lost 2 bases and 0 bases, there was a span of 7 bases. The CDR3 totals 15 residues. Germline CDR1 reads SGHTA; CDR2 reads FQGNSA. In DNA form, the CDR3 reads TGTGCCAGCAGCTTATCGACGGCAACTAATGAAAAACTGTTTTTT. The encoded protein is CASSLSTATNEKLFF.

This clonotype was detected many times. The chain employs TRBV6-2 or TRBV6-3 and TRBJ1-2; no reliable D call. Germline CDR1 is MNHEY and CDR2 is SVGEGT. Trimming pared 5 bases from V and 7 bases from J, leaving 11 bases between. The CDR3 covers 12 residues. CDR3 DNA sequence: TGTGCCAGCAGTAGGACGCGTCGTGGCTACACCTTC. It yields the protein CASSRTRRGYTF.

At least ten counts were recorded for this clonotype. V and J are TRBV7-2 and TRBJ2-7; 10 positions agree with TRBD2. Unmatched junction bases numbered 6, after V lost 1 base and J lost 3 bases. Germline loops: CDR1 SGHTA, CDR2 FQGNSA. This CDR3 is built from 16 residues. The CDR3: CASSLESASGSYEQYF. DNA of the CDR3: TGTGCCAGCAGCTTAGAGTCTGCTAGCGGGAGCTACGAGCAGTACTTC.

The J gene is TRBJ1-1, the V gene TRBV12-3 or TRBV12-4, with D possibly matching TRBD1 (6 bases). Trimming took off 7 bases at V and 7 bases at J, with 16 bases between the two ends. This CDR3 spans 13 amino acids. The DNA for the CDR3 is TGTGCCAGCACCACCCCGGGACAATTTGAAGCTTTCTTT. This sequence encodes CASTTPGQFEAFF.

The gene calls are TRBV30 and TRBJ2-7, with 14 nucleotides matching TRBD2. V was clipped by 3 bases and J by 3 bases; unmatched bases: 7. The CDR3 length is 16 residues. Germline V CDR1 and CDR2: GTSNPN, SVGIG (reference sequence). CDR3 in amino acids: CAWSGTSGSGLYEQYF. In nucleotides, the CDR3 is TGTGCCTGGAGCGGGACTAGCGGGAGCGGGCTCTACGAGCAGTACTTC.

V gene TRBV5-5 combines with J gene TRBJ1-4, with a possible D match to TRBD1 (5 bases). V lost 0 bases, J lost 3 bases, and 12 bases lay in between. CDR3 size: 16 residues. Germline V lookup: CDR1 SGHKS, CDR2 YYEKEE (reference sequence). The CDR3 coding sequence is TGTGCCAGCAGCTTGGGCCTGGGGGTAGCTAATGAAAAACTGTTTTTT. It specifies CASSLGLGVANEKLFF.

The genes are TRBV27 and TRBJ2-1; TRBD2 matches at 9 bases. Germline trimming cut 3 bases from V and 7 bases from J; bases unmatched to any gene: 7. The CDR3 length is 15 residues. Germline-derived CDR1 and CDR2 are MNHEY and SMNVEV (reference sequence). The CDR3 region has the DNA TGTGCCAGCAGTTTTATTGGCGGGAGGGTGAATGAGCAGTTCTTC. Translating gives CASSFIGGRVNEQFF.

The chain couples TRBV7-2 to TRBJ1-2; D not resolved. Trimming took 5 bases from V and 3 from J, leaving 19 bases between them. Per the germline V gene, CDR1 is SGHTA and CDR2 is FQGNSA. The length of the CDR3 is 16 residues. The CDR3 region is CASSPFSEGGYYGYTF. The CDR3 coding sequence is TGTGCCAGCAGCCCATTCTCGGAGGGAGGGTACTATGGCTACACCTTC. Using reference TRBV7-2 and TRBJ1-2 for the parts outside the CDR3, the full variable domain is GAGVSQSPSNKVTEKGKDVELRCDPISGHTALYWYRQSLGQGLEFLIYFQGNSAPDKSGLPSDRFSAERTGGSVSTLTIQRTQQEDSAVYLCASSPFSEGGYYGYTFGSGTRLTVV.

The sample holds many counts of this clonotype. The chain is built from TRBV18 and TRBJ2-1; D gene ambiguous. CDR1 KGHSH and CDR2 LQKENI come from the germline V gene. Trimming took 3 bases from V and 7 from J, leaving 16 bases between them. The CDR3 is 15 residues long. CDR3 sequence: CASSPYRGRENEQFF. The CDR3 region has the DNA TGTGCCAGCTCACCCTATAGAGGAAGGGAAAATGAGCAGTTCTTC.